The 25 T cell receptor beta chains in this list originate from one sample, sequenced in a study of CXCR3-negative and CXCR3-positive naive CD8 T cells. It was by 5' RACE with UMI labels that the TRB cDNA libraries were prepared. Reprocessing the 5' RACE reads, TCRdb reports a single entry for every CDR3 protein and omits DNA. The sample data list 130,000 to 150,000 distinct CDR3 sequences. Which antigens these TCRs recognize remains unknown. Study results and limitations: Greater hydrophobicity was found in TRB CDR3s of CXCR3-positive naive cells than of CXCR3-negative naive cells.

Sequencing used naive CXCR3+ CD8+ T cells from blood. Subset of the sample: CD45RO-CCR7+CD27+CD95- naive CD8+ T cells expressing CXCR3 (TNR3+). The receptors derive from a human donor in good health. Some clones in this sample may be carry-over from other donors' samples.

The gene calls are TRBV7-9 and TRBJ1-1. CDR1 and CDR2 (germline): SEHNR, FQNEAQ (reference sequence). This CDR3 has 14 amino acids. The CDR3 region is CASSLVGQNTEAFF.

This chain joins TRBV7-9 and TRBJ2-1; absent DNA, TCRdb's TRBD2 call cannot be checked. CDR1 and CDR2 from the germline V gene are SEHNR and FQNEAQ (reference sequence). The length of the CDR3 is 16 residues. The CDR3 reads CASSPEPGLSYNEQFF.

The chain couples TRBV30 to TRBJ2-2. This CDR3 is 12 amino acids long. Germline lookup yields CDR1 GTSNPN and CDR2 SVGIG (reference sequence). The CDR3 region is CALTDSTGELFF.

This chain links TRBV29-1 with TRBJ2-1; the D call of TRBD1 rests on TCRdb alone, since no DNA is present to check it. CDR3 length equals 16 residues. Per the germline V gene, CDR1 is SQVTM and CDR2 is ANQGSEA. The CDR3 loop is CSSMLSPGQSVDEQFF.

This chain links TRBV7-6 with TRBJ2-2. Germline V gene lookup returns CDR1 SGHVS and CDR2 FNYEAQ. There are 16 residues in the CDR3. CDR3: CASSLDVYKNTGELFF.

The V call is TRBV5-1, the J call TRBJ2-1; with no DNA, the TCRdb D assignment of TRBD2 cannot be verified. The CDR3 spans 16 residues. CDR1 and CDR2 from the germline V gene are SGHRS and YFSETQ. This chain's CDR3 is CASSLVSSGGINEQFF.

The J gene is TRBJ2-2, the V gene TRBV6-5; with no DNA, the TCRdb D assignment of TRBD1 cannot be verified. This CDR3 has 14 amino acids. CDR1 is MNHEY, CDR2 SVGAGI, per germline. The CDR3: CASSYLRGPGELFF.

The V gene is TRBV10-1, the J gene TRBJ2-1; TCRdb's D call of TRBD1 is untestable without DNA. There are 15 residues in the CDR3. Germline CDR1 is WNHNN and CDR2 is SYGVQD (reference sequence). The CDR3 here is CASSDQGEPYNEQFF.

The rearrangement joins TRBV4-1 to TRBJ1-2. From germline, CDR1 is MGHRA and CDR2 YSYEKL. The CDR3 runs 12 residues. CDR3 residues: CASSQVPFGYTF.

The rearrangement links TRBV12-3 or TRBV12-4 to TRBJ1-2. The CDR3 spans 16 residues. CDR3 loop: CASSFLRGREGYGYTF.

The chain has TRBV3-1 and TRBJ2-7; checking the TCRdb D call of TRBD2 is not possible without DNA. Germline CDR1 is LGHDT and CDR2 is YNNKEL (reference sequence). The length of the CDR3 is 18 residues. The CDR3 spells CASSQDNLGEGSSYEQYF.

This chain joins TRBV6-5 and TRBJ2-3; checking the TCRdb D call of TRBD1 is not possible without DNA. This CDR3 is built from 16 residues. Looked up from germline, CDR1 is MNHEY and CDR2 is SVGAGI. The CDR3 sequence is CASSYSRTGSLDTQYF.

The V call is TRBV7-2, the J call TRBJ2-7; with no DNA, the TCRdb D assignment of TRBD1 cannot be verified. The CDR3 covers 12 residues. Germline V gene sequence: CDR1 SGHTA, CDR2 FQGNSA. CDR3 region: CASSGGAGEQYF.

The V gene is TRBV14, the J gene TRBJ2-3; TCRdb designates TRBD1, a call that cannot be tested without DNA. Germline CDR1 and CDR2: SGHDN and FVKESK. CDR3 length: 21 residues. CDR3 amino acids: CASSIVRQGSAALFGTDTQYF.

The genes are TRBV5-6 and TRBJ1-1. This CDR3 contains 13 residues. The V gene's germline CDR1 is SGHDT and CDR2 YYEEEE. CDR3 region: CASSLSGQTEAFF.

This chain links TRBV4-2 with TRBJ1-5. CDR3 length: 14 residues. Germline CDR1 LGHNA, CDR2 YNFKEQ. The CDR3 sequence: CASSQDTSNQPQHF.

CDR3 amino acids: CASSGGATIGNEQFF. The chain is built from TRBV4-3 and TRBJ2-1; TCRdb lists TRBD1, though no DNA is available to test this call. This CDR3 comprises 15 residues. Germline lookup yields CDR1 LGHNA and CDR2 YSLEER.

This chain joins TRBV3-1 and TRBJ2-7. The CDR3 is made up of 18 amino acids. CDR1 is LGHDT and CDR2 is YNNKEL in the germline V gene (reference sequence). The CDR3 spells CASSQDLSLILSASEQYF.

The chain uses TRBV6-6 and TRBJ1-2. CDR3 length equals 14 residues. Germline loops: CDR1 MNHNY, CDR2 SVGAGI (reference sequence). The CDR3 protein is CASSYAESNYGYTF.

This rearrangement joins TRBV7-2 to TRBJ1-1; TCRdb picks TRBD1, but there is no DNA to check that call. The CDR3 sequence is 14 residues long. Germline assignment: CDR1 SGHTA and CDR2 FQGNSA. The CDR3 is CASSSEGGNTEAFF. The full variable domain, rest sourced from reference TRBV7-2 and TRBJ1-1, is GAGVSQSPSNKVTEKGKDVELRCDPISGHTALYWYRQSLGQGLEFLIYFQGNSAPDKSGLPSDRFSAERTGGSVSTLTIQRTQQEDSAVYLCASSSEGGNTEAFFGQGTRLTVV.

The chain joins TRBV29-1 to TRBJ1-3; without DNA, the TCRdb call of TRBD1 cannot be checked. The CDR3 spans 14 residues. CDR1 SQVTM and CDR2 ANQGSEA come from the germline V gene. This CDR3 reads CSALTDLSGNTIYF. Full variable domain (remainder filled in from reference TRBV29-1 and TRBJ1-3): SAVISQKPSRDICQRGTSLTIQCQVDSQVTMMFWYRQQPGQSLTLIATANQGSEATYESGFVIDKFPISRPNLTFSTLTVSNMSPEDSSIYLCSALTDLSGNTIYFGEGSWLTVV.

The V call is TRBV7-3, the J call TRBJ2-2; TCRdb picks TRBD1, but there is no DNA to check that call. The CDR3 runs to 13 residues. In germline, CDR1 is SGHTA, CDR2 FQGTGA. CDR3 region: CASTPTGTGELFF.

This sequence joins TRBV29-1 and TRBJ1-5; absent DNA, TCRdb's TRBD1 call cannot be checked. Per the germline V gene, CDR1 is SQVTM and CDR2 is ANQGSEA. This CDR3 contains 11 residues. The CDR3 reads CSVGGNQPQHF.

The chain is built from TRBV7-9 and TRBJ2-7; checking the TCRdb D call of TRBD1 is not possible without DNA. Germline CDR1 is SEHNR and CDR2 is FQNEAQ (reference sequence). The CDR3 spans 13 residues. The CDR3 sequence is CASSPYHGAEQYF.

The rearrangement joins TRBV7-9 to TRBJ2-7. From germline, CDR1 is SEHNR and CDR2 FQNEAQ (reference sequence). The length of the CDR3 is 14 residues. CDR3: CASSPRLPSHEQYF.